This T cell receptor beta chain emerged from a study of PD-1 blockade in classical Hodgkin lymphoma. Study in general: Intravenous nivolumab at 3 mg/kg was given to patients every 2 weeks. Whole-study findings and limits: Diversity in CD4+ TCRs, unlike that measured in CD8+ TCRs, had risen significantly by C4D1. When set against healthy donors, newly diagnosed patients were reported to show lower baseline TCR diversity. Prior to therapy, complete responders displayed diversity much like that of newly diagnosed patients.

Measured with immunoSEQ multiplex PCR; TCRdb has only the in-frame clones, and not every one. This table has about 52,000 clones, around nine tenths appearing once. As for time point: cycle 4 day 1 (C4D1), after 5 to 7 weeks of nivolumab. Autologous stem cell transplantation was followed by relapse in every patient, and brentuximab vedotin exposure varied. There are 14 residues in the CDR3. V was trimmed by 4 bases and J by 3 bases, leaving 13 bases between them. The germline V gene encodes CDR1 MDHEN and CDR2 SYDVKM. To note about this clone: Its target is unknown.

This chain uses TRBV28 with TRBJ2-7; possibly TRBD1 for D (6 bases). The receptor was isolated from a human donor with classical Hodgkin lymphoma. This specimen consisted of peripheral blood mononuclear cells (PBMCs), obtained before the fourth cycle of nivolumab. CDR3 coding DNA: TGTGCCAGCAGTTATACGGGACACTACTACGAGCAGTACTTC. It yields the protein CASSYTGHYYEQYF.